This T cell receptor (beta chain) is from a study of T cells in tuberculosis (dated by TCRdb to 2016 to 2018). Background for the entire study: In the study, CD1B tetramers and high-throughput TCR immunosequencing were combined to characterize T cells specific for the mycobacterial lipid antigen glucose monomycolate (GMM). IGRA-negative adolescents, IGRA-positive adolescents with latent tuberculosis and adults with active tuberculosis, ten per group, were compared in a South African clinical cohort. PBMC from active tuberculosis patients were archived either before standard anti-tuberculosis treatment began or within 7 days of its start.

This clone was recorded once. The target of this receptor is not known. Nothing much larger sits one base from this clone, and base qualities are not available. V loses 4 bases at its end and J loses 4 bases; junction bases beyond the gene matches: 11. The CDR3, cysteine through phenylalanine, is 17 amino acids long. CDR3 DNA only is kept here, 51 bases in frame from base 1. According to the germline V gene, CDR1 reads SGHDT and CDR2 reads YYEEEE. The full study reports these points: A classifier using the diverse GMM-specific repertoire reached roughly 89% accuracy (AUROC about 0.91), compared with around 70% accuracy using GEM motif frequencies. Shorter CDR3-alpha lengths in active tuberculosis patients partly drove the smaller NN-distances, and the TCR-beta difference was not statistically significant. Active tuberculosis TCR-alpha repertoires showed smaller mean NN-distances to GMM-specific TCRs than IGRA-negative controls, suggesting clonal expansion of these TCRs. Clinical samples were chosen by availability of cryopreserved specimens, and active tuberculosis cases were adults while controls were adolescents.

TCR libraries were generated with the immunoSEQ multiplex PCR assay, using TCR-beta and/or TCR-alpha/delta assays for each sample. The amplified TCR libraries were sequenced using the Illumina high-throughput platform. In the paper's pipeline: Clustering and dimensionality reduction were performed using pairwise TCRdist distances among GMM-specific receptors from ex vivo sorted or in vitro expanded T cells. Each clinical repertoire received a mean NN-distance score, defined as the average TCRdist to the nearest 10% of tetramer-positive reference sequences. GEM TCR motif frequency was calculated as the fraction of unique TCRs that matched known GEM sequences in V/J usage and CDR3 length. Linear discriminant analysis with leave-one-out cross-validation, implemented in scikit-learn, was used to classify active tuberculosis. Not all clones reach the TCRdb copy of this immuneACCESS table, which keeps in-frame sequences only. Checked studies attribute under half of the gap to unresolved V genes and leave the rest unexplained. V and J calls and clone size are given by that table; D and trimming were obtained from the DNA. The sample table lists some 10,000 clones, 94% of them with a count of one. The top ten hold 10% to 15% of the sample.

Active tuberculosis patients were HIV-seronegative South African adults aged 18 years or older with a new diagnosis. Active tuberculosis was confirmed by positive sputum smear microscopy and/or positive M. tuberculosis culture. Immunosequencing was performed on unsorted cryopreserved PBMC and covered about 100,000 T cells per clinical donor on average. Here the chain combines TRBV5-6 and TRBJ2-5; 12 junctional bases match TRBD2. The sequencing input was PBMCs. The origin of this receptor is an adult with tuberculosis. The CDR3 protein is CASSRRTSGVRLETQYF. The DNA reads TGTGCCAGCAGCCGGAGGACTAGCGGGGTCAGGCTAGAGACCCAGTACTTC.